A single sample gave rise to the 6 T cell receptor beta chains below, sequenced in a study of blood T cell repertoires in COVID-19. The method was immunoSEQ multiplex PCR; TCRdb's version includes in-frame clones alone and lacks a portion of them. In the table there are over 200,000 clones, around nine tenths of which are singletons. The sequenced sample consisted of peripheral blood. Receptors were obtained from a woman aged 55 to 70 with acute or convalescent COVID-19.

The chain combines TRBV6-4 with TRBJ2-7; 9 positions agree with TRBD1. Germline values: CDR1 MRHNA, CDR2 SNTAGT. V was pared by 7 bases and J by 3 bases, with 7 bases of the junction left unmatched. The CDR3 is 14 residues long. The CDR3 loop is CASMRQGVGYEQYF. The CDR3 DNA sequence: TGTGCCAGCATGCGACAGGGGGTGGGCTACGAGCAGTACTTC.

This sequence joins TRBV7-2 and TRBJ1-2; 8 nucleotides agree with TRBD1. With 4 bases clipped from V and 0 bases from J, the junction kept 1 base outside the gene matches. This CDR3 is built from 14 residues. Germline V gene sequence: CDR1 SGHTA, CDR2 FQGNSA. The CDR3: CASSSTGANYGYTF. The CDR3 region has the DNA TGTGCCAGCAGCTCGACAGGGGCTAACTATGGCTACACCTTC.

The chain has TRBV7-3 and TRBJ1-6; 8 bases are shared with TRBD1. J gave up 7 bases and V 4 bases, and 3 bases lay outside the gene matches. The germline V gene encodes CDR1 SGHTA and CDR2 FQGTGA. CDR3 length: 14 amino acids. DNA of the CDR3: TGTGCCAGCAGCTCGACAGGGGCGAATTCACCCCTCCACTTT. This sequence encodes CASSSTGANSPLHF.

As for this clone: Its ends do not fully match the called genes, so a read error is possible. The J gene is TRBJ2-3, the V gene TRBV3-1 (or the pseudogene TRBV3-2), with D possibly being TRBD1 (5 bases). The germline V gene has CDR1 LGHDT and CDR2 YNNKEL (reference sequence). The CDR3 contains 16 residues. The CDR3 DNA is TGTGCCAGCACCCAAAGGGGCCGTTATGGCACAGATACGCAGTATTTT. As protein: CASTQRGRYGTDTQYF.

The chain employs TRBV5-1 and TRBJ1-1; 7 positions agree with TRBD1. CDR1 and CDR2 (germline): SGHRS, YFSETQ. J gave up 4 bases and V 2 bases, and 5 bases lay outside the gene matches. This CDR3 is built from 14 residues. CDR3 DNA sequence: TGCGCCAGCAGCTTAGGGGGCCTCGGCACTGAAGCTTTCTTT. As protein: CASSLGGLGTEAFF. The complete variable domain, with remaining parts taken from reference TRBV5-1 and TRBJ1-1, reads KAGVTQTPRYLIKTRGQQVTLSCSPISGHRSVSWYQQTPGQGLQFLFEYFSETQRNKGNFPGRFSGRQFSNSRSEMNVSTLELGDSALYLCASSLGGLGTEAFFGQGTRLTVV.

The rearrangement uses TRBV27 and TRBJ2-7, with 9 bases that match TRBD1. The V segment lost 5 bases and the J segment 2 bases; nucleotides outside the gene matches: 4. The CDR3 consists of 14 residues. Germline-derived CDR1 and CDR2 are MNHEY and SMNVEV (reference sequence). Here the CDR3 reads CASSHGDRAYEQYF. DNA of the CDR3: TGTGCCAGCAGTCACGGGGACAGGGCCTACGAGCAGTACTTC.